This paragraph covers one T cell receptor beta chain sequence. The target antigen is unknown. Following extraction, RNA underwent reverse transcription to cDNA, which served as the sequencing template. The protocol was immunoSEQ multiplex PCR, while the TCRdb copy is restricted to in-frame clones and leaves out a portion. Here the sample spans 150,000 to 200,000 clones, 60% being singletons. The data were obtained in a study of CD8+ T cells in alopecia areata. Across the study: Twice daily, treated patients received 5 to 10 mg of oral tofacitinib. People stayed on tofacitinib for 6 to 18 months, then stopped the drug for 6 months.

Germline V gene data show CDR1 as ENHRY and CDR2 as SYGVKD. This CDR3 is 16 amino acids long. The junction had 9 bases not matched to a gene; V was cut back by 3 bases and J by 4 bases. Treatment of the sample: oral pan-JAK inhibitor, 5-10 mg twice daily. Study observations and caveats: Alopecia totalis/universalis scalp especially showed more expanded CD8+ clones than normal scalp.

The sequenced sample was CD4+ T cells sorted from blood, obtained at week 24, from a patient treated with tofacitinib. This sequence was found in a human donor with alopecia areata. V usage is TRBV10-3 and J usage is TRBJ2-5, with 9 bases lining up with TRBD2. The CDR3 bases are TGTGCCATCAGTGACCCTAGCGGGGCGGCCGGAGAGACCCAGTACTTC. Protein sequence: CAISDPSGAAGETQYF.